Described below is a single T cell receptor (beta chain) sequence and its context. Its antigen is still unknown. PCR primers comprised 60 Vbeta and 13 Jbeta primers. The protocol was immunoSEQ multiplex PCR, while the TCRdb copy is restricted to in-frame clones and leaves out a portion. The sample has 100,000 to 150,000 clones, about 85% seen once. The sample belongs to a study of cytomegalovirus exposure and HLA in healthy donors. Points from the study as a whole: In a later analysis, HLA-associated TCR beta chains were more clonally expanded than equally common others. Roughly even sequencing depth across donors was the assumption behind the presence/absence analyses. In a later analysis, donors in an Asian-associated ancestry cluster reportedly had fewer N-insertions in productive TCRs than the cohort mean.

Germline lookup yields CDR1 SEHNR and CDR2 FQNEAQ (reference sequence). The length of the CDR3 is 15 residues. V dropped 5 bases and J dropped 8; count of bases not matched to a gene: 8. The source is a boy younger than 18 in good health and CMV-seronegative. Sequencing used PBMCs. The chain has TRBV7-9 and TRBJ1-6, with 8 bases aligning to TRBD1. CDR3 bases: TGTGCCAGCAGCCGCCGGGACAGGCTTGATTCACCCCTCCACTTT. This translates into CASSRRDRLDSPLHF. The complete variable domain, with remaining parts taken from reference TRBV7-9 and TRBJ1-6, reads DTGVSQNPRHKITKRGQNVTFRCDPISEHNRLYWYRQTLGQGPEFLTYFQNEAQLEKSRLLSDRFSAERPKGSFSTLEIQRTEQGDSAMYLCASSRRDRLDSPLHFGNGTRLTVT.